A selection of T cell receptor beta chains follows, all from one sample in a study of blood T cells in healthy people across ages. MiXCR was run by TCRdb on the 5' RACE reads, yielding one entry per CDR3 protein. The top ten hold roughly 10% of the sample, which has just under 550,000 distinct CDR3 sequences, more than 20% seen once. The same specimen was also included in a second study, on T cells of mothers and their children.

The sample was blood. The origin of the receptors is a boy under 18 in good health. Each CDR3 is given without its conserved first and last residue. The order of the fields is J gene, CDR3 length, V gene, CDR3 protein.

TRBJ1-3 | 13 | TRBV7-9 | ASSLEEVTGNTIY
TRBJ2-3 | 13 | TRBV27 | ASSSGGQGLNTQY
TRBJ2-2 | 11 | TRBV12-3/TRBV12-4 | ASNTVNTGELF
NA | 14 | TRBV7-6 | ASSEFGTSGSDEQF
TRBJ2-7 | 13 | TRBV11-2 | ASSLTRDRQFEQY
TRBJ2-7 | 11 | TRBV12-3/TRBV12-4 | ASRPTGVYEQY
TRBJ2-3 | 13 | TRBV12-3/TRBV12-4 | ASSSWLTSTDTQY
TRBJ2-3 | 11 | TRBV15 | ATSRTSTDTQY
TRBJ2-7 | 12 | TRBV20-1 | SAVDLRSSYEQY
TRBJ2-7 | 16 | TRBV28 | ASSLWKTLPGLAEEQY
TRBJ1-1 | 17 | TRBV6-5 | ASSYNTPGQGALNTEAL
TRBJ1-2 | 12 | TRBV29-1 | SVGLMDREGGYT
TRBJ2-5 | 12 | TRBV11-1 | ASSPPSGDVTQY
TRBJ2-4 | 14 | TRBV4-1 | ASSQPALSAKNIQY
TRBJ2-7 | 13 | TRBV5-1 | ASSLGAGLAHGQY
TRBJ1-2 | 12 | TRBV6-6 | ASSFSDTNYGYT
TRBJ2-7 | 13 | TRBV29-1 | SVLVQGGIAYEQY
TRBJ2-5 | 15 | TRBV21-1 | ASSKDGFRKIQETQY
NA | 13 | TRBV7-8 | ASSHLAGTGETQY
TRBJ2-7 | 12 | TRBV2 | ASSAGQARYEQY
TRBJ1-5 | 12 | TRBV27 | ASKVSGMVRPQH
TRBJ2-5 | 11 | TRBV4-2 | ASKGRGAETQY
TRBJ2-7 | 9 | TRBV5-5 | ASSLEWEQY
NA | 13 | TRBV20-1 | SASGPGEEPYEQY
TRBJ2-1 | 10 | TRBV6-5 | ASSYSGGVLF
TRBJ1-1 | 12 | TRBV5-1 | ASSSGTGMAEAF
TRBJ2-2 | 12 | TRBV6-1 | ASNQGQGTGELF
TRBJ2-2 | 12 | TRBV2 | ASSDKEGTGELF
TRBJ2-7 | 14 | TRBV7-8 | ASSQTGTANSYEQY
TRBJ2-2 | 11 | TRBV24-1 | ATSEFSNGELF
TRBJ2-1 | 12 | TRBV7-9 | ASSSPSSYNEQF
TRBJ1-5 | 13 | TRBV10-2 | ASSEWGASNQPQH
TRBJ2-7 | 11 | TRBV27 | ASSTGTEYEQY
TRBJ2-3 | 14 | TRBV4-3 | ASSRTPSQTQDTQY
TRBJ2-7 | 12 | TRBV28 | ASSLPDSSYEQY
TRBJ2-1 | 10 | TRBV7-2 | ASSREVNEQF
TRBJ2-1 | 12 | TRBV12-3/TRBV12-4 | ASRTRGRASEQF
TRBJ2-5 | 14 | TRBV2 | ASSAGTGAAGETQY